These 26 T cell receptor beta chains came from one sample sequenced in a study of blood T cells in healthy people across ages. The authors ran a second PCR of roughly 6 to 12 cycles using a sample-barcoded 5' primer and a J-beta primer mix. TCRdb analysed the 5' RACE reads with MiXCR anew, one entry per CDR3 protein. The sample records around 820,000 distinct CDR3 sequences, around 25% being singletons. The data also belong to a second study, concerning T cells of mothers and their children.

The sequenced sample was blood. These TCRs come from a boy younger than 18 in good health.

The table lists this clonotype with a few counts. The chain links TRBV7-2 to TRBJ2-7; no definite D call. V lost 2 bases, J lost 2 bases, and 10 bases lay in between. Per the germline V gene, CDR1 is SGHTA and CDR2 is FQGNSA. This CDR3 region has 14 residues. CDR3 amino acids: CASSLSLRPYEQYF. CDR3 nucleotide sequence: TGTGCCAGCAGCTTAAGTCTCAGGCCCTACGAGCAGTACTTC. The full variable domain, in which reference TRBV7-2 and TRBJ2-7 provide the parts outside the CDR3, is GAGVSQSPSNKVTEKGKDVELRCDPISGHTALYWYRQSLGQGLEFLIYFQGNSAPDKSGLPSDRFSAERTGGSVSTLTIQRTQQEDSAVYLCASSLSLRPYEQYFGPGTRLTVT.

This chain connects TRBV12-3 or TRBV12-4 to TRBJ1-1, with 9 bases matching TRBD1. V lost 6 bases to trimming and J lost 1 base; unmatched junction nucleotides: 9. The CDR3 consists of 16 residues. The CDR3 nucleotides are TGTGCCAGCAGCCTTGGACAGGGGCCACGGAACACTGAAGCTTTCTTT. Amino acids: CASSLGQGPRNTEAFF.

CDR3 DNA: TGCAGCGTTTCGGACAGGGCTTCCTACAATGAGCAGTTCTTC. This sequence encodes CSVSDRASYNEQFF. This sequence joins TRBV29-1 and TRBJ2-1; TRBD1 agrees at 8 bases. The ends lost 5 bases at V and 1 base at J; junction bases unmatched: 4. CDR3 length: 14 residues. Germline assignment: CDR1 SQVTM and CDR2 ANQGSEA.

Only a few counts were recorded for this clonotype. V and J are TRBV9 and TRBJ1-1; D is possibly TRBD1 (5 bases). The CDR3 length is 14 residues. V lost 0 bases to trimming and J lost 1 base, with 7 bases between them. Looked up from germline, CDR1 is SGDLS and CDR2 is YYNGEE. The DNA of the CDR3 is TGTGCCAGCAGCGTAGAAGGGGCGAACACTGAAGCTTTCTTT. Its protein is CASSVEGANTEAFF.

The chain combines TRBV28 with TRBJ1-6; the D is unclear. This CDR3 region has 14 residues. The V gene lost 5 bases and the J gene lost 7 bases, with 12 bases spanning the gap. CDR1 and CDR2 (germline): MDHEN, SYDVKM. The CDR3 loop reads CASSVEVENSPLHF. CDR3 sequence (DNA): TGTGCCAGCAGTGTAGAGGTTGAGAATTCACCCCTCCACTTT.

This clonotype was recorded a few times. V is TRBV12-3 or TRBV12-4 and J is TRBJ2-4; D gene ambiguous. This CDR3 has 12 residues. V lost 3 bases and J lost 8, with 8 bases in between. This chain's CDR3 is CASSLGPDIQYF. Here the CDR3 DNA reads TGTGCCAGCAGTTTGGGTCCAGACATTCAGTACTTC.

This clonotype was observed a few times. This chain uses TRBV28 with TRBJ2-5; D possibly matches TRBD1 or TRBD2 (5 bases each). V dropped 6 bases and J dropped 11 bases, with 16 bases sitting between them. The CDR3 has 12 residues. Per germline, CDR1 MDHEN and CDR2 SYDVKM. The CDR3 protein is CASRIPKGEQYF. CDR3 nucleotides: TGTGCCAGCAGGATCCCCAAAGGGGAGCAGTACTTC. The full variable domain, in which reference TRBV28 and TRBJ2-5 provide the parts outside the CDR3, is DVKVTQSSRYLVKRTGEKVFLECVQDMDHENMFWYRQDPGLGLRLIYFSYDVKMKEKGDIPEGYSVSREKKERFSLILESASTNQTSMYLCASRIPKGEQYFGPGTRLLVL.

This clonotype has more than one count but fewer than ten. The V and J genes are TRBV7-2 and TRBJ1-1, with D unclear. CDR3 length: 14 amino acids. Germline V lookup: CDR1 SGHTA, CDR2 FQGNSA. V lost 1 base and J lost 4, with 10 bases in between. CDR3 bases: TGTGCCAGCAGCTTAGGATGGGAAGGCACTGAAGCTTTCTTT. Amino acid sequence: CASSLGWEGTEAFF. The whole variable domain, remainder taken from reference TRBV7-2 and TRBJ1-1, is GAGVSQSPSNKVTEKGKDVELRCDPISGHTALYWYRQSLGQGLEFLIYFQGNSAPDKSGLPSDRFSAERTGGSVSTLTIQRTQQEDSAVYLCASSLGWEGTEAFFGQGTRLTVV.

V usage is TRBV9 and J usage is TRBJ2-6; no reliable D call. The CDR3 extends over 16 amino acids. Germline lookup yields CDR1 SGDLS and CDR2 YYNGEE. Trimming shortened V by 0 bases and J by 0 bases, and 7 bases separated the two germline ends. The CDR3 nucleotides are TGTGCCAGCAGCGTAGGGGGTTTCTCTGGGGCCAACGTCCTGACTTTC. Its translation is CASSVGGFSGANVLTF. The full variable domain, completed using reference TRBV9 and TRBJ2-6, is DSGVTQTPKHLITATGQRVTLRCSPRSGDLSVYWYQQSLDQGLQFLIQYYNGEERAKGNILERFSAQQFPDLHSELNLSSLELGDSALYFCASSVGGFSGANVLTFGAGSRLTVL.

About this clonotype itself: At one boundary the junction diverges from the germline segment, which might be a read error. This chain links TRBV7-9 with TRBJ2-5; tentative D call: TRBD1 (6 bases). CDR3 length equals 16 residues. Germline V gene sequence: CDR1 SEHNR, CDR2 FQNEAQ (reference sequence). DNA for the CDR3: TGTGCCAGCAGCTTAGGTGTAATAGGACAGCAAGAGGCCCAGTACTTC. Its translation: CASSLGVIGQQEAQYF.

This chain links TRBV7-9 with TRBJ1-1; D is undetermined. With 5 bases removed from V and 6 bases from J, the gap between germline ends came to 13 bases. The CDR3 has 13 residues. In germline, CDR1 is SEHNR, CDR2 FQNEAQ (reference sequence). Here the CDR3 reads CASSLLFGAEAFF. The CDR3 DNA sequence: TGTGCCAGCAGCCTATTATTTGGGGCTGAAGCTTTCTTT.

This chain uses TRBV4-1 with TRBJ2-4, with 8 bases lining up with TRBD1. Unmatched junction bases numbered 10, after V lost 4 bases and J lost 8 bases. The CDR3 consists of 15 residues. Germline values: CDR1 MGHRA, CDR2 YSYEKL. In DNA form, the CDR3 reads TGCGCCAGCAGCCGAAGAACAGGGGGTCGGGACATTCAGTACTTC. Translation: CASSRRTGGRDIQYF.

This clonotype was counted between two and nine times. The V and J genes are TRBV24-1 and TRBJ2-1; weak D call: TRBD2 (7 bases). With the DNA end fitting TRBJ2-5 better, the J assignment may be wrong. The germline V gene encodes CDR1 KGHDR and CDR2 SFDVKD. This CDR3 region has 13 residues. The CDR3: CATSPQGGETQYF. Here the CDR3 DNA reads TGTGCCACCAGTCCACAGGGAGGGGAGACCCAGTACTTC.

The chain joins TRBV6-5 to TRBJ2-1, with D unclear. Matching the DNA end better, TRBJ2-5 makes the J call doubtful. Per germline, CDR1 MNHEY and CDR2 SVGAGI. CDR3 length: 15 residues. CDR3 amino acids: CASSYSGRAKETQYF. The CDR3 DNA reads TGTGCCAGCAGTTACTCTGGACGAGCTAAAGAGACCCAGTACTTC.

The chain is built from TRBV7-9 and TRBJ2-1; 7 nucleotides agree with TRBD2. This CDR3 is 15 amino acids long. Germline assignment: CDR1 SEHNR and CDR2 FQNEAQ (reference sequence). V was clipped by 1 base and J by 7 bases; unmatched bases: 7. The CDR3 sequence is CASSLDGLDVNEQFF. The CDR3, as DNA: TGTGCCAGCAGCTTAGATGGACTAGACGTGAATGAGCAGTTCTTC.

The genes are TRBV6-6 and TRBJ1-4; 12 nucleotides align to TRBD1. The junction had 2 bases not matched to a gene; V was cut back by 4 bases and J by 8 bases. CDR1 is MNHNY and CDR2 is SVGAGI in the germline V gene (reference sequence). The CDR3 runs to 14 residues. CDR3 DNA sequence: TGTGCCAGCAGTTGGGACAGGGGGCGCGAAAAACTGTTTTTT. Translated, it gives CASSWDRGREKLFF.

The CDR3 region has the DNA TGTGCCAGCAGCCAAGATCCTCTTTCGGTCTGGAATGAGCAGTTCTTC. Encoded protein: CASSQDPLSVWNEQFF. This chain joins TRBV4-2 and TRBJ2-1; no clear D gene. The CDR3 covers 16 residues. V was trimmed by 0 bases and J by 7 bases, leaving 16 bases between them. From germline, CDR1 is LGHNA and CDR2 YNFKEQ.

V and J are TRBV27 and TRBJ1-5; 10 bases align to TRBD1. The CDR3 is made up of 14 amino acids. Germline assignment: CDR1 MNHEY and CDR2 SMNVEV (reference sequence). Losses at the gene ends were 4 bases for V and 9 bases for J; bases not matched to a gene: 6. DNA of the CDR3: TGTGCCAGCAGTTCGACAGGGGGCGTTGGGCCCCAGCATTTT. It specifies CASSSTGGVGPQHF.

The chain has TRBV18 and TRBJ2-3; 14 bases line up with TRBD2. V lost 1 base to trimming and J lost 3 bases; unmatched junction nucleotides: 3. The CDR3 is made up of 17 amino acids. CDR1 is KGHSH, CDR2 LQKENI, per germline. CDR3 region: CASSPLGTSGSTDTQYF. In DNA form, the CDR3 reads TGTGCCAGCTCACCACTCGGGACTAGCGGGAGTACAGATACGCAGTATTTT.

CDR3 coding DNA: TGTGCCAGCAGCTTAGTCGGGGGCGTAGGGGGCTACAATGAGCAGTTCTTC. Protein product: CASSLVGGVGGYNEQFF. The V call is TRBV13, the J call TRBJ2-1; D tentatively fits TRBD1 or TRBD2 (6 bases each). The V gene's germline CDR1 is PRHDT and CDR2 FYEKMQ (reference sequence). Trimming removed 1 base at V and 3 bases at J, with 16 bases between. CDR3 length: 17 amino acids. The entire variable domain, with the rest obtained from reference TRBV13 and TRBJ2-1, is as follows: AAGVIQSPRHLIKEKRETATLKCYPIPRHDTVYWYQQGPGQDPQFLISFYEKMQSDKGSIPDRFSAQQFSDYHSELNMSSLELGDSALYFCASSLVGGVGGYNEQFFGPGTRLTVL.

A few counts support this clonotype. This chain links TRBV7-9 with TRBJ2-5, with D possibly called TRBD1 or TRBD2 (5 bases each). Matching the DNA end better, TRBJ2-1 makes the J call doubtful. Per the germline V gene, CDR1 is SEHNR and CDR2 is FQNEAQ (reference sequence). The CDR3 sequence is 14 residues long. CDR3: CASRIASGANEQFF. CDR3 sequence (DNA): TGTGCCAGCAGAATAGCGTCTGGGGCCAATGAGCAGTTCTTC.

The chain is built from TRBV5-1 and TRBJ2-2, with TRBD1 matching over 9 bases. The trim removed 2 bases at V and 5 bases at J, leaving 4 bases unmatched. Germline-derived CDR1 and CDR2 are SGHRS and YFSETQ. This CDR3 has 15 residues. In nucleotides, the CDR3 is TGCGCCAGCAGCTTACGGACAGGGGAGACCGGGGAGCTGTTTTTT. This sequence encodes CASSLRTGETGELFF.

The sample holds a few counts of this clonotype. The J gene is TRBJ2-5, the V gene TRBV10-3; D remains ambiguous. Germline V gene data show CDR1 as ENHRY and CDR2 as SYGVKD. The CDR3 has 13 residues. V was cut by 6 bases and J by 5 bases, with 13 bases left in between. CDR3 residues: CAISASLGETQYF. The CDR3 DNA is TGTGCCATCAGCGCCTCTTTGGGGGAGACCCAGTACTTC.

This clonotype came up a few times. The rearrangement uses TRBV27 and TRBJ2-3; 11 bases map to TRBD2. The V gene's germline CDR1 is MNHEY and CDR2 SMNVEV (reference sequence). The CDR3 has 16 amino acids. V was pared by 6 bases and J by 3 bases, with 8 bases of the junction left unmatched. The chain's CDR3 is CASRPGLAALTDTQYF. The CDR3 nucleotides read TGTGCCAGCAGACCGGGACTAGCGGCGTTAACAGATACGCAGTATTTT.

As for this clonotype: This could be a read error, since a much larger clone is one nucleotide away. This chain connects TRBV7-9 to TRBJ2-5; D may be TRBD2 (6 bases). The CDR3 extends over 14 amino acids. The V gene's germline CDR1 is SEHNR and CDR2 FQNEAQ (reference sequence). V dropped 4 bases and J dropped 5 bases, with 14 bases sitting between them. CDR3 DNA sequence: TGTGCCAGCAGCTCGTCGCGGGGCAGGGAGACCCAGTACTTC. Protein sequence: CASSSSRGRETQYF. The whole variable domain, filled in from reference TRBV7-9 and TRBJ2-5, reads DTGVSQNPRHKITKRGQNVTFRCDPISEHNRLYWYRQTLGQGPEFLTYFQNEAQLEKSRLLSDRFSAERPKGSFSTLEIQRTEQGDSAMYLCASSSSRGRETQYFGPGTRLLVL.

This clonotype was found a few times. The chain has TRBV9 and TRBJ2-5; 11 bases line up with TRBD2. Germline V gives CDR1 SGDLS, CDR2 YYNGEE. This CDR3 is 15 amino acids long. J gave up 6 bases and V 3 bases, and 7 bases lay outside the gene matches. DNA of the CDR3: TGTGCCAGCAGCGATAGCGGGGGGGCCTGGAAGACCCAGTACTTC. It yields the protein CASSDSGGAWKTQYF.